This TCR beta chain was captured in a study of OX40 agonist ivuxolimab in advanced cancers. V was clipped by 3 bases and J by 1 base, with 7 bases between them. Germline V gene lookup returns CDR1 SGHTA and CDR2 FQGNSA. The CDR3 is 15 residues long. The repertoire was sequenced with immunoSEQ multiplex PCR; TCRdb's copy has only in-frame clones and lacks some. Seen here are over 85,000 clones, 90% observed once, and the top ten hold around 1.6%. This sequence was found in an adult with an advanced solid tumor such as melanoma, head and neck, liver or kidney cancer. The chain uses TRBV7-2 and TRBJ2-6, with D unresolved. This material consisted of CD4+ or CD8+ T cells sorted from blood, taken in a trial of the OX40 agonist ivuxolimab. The CDR3 nucleotides read TGTGCCAGCAGCTTTAGACGGTCTGGGGCCAACGTCCTGACTTTC. Amino acid sequence: CASSFRRSGANVLTF.